Each of the 5 T cell receptor beta chains below was sequenced from the same sample in a study of cytomegalovirus exposure and HLA in healthy donors. The primer mix had 60 Vbeta and 13 Jbeta primers. Measured with immunoSEQ multiplex PCR; TCRdb has only the in-frame clones, and not every one. This table holds 110,000 or so clones, 69% found once. Sequencing was performed on PBMCs. Receptors originate from an older woman in good health and CMV-seropositive.

The gene calls are TRBV19 and TRBJ1-1, with a weak D call TRBD1 (5 bases). Trimming stripped 9 bases from V and 3 bases from J, with 20 bases between. The CDR3 extends over 15 amino acids. Germline V gene data show CDR1 as LNHDA and CDR2 as SQIVND (reference sequence). CDR3 coding DNA: TGTGCCAGCAGAAGTGGAGGGGCTGGGGACACTGAAGCTTTCTTT. As protein: CASRSGGAGDTEAFF. The complete variable domain, with remaining parts taken from reference TRBV19 and TRBJ1-1, reads DGGITQSPKYLFRKEGQNVTLSCEQNLNHDAMYWYRQDPGQGLRLIYYSQIVNDFQKGDIAEGYSVSREKKESFPLTVTSAQKNPTAFYLCASRSGGAGDTEAFFGQGTRLTVV.

This clone was seen a handful of times. The gene calls are TRBV10-3 and TRBJ2-2; D is possibly TRBD2 (7 bases). There are 15 residues in the CDR3. Germline V lookup: CDR1 ENHRY, CDR2 SYGVKD. V gave up 2 bases and J gave up 3 bases, with 10 bases separating them. This CDR3 reads CAISEKGGHTGELFF. In nucleotides, the CDR3 is TGTGCCATCAGTGAGAAGGGGGGGCACACCGGGGAGCTGTTTTTT.

The rearrangement links TRBV7-9 to TRBJ1-1, with a weak D call TRBD1 (6 bases). The CDR3 totals 14 residues. CDR1 and CDR2 from the germline V gene are SEHNR and FQNEAQ (reference sequence). Trimming shortened V by 3 bases and J by 1 base, and 9 bases separated the two germline ends. The CDR3 coding sequence is TGTGCCAGCAGCTTTGGACAGCAGAACACTGAAGCTTTCTTT. Protein product: CASSFGQQNTEAFF.

V is TRBV19 and J is TRBJ1-1; 8 bases line up with TRBD1. The CDR3 runs 15 residues. In germline, CDR1 is LNHDA, CDR2 SQIVND (reference sequence). V shed 3 bases and J 2 bases; nucleotides not matched to a gene: 5. CDR3 nucleotide sequence: TGTGCCAGTAGTATCCGACAGGGGACTAACACTGAAGCTTTCTTT. It specifies CASSIRQGTNTEAFF.

This clone appeared a single time. The gene calls are TRBV20-1 and TRBJ1-1; D gene unclear. This CDR3 contains 11 residues. Germline V gene lookup returns CDR1 DFQATT and CDR2 SNEGSKA (reference sequence). As DNA, the CDR3 is TGCAGGGCGAGTGGGGAGGGTGAAGCTTTCTTT. Protein sequence: CRASGEGEAFF.